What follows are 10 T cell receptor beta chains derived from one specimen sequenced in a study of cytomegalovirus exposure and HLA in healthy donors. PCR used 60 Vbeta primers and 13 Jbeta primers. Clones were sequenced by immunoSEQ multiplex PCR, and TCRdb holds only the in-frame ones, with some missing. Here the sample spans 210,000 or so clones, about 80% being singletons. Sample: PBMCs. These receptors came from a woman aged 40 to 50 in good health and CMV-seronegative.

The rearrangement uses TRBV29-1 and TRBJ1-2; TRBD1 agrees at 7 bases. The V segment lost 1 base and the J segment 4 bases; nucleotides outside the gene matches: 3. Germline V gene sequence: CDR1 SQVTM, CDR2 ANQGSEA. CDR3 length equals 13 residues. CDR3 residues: CSVEVQGFYGYTF. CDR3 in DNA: TGCAGCGTTGAAGTACAGGGGTTCTATGGCTACACCTTC.

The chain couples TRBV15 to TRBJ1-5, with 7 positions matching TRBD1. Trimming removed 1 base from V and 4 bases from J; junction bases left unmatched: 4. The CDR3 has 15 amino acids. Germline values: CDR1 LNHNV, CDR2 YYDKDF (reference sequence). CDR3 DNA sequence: TGTGCCACCAGCAGAGTGGCAGGGGGAAATCAGCCCCAGCATTTT. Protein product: CATSRVAGGNQPQHF.

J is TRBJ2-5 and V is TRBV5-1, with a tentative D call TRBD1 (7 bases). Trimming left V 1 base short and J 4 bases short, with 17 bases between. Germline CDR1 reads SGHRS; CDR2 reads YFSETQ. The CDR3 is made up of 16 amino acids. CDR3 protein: CASSLYQGGSGETQYF. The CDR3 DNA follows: TGCGCCAGCAGCTTGTACCAGGGGGGTTCAGGAGAGACCCAGTACTTC.

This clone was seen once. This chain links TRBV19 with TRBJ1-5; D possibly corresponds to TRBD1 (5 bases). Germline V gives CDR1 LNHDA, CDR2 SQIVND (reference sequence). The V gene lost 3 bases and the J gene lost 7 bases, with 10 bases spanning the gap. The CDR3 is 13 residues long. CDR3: CASSIIGGQPQHF. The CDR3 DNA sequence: TGTGCCAGTAGTATTATCGGGGGGCAGCCCCAGCATTTT.

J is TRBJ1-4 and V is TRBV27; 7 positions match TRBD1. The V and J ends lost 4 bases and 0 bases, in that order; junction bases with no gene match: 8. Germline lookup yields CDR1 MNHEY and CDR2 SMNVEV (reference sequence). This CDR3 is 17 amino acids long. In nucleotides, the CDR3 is TGTGCCAGCAGTTCATCAGGGGGGGAGGCAACTAATGAAAAACTGTTTTTT. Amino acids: CASSSSGGEATNEKLFF.

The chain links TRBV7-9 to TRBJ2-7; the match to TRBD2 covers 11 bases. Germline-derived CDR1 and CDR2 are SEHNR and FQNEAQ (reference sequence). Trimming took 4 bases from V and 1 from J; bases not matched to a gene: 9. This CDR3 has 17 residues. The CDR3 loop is CASSSGLGTSGSYEQYF. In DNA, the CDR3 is TGTGCCAGCAGCTCAGGTTTGGGGACTAGCGGTTCCTACGAGCAGTACTTC.

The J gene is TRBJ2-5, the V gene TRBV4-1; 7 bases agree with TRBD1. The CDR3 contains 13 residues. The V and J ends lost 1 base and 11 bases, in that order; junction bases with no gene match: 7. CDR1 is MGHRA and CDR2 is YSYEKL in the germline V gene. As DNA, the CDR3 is TGCGCCAGCAGCCAAGCCCAGGTGGGACAGCAGTACTTC. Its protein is CASSQAQVGQQYF.

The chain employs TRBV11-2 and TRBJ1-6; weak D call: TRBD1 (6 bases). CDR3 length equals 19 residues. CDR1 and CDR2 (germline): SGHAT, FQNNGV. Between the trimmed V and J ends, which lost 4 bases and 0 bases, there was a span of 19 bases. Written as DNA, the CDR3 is TGTGCCAGCAGCTCATTCCCGGTGACAGGTAGCTCCTATAATTCACCCCTCCACTTT. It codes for CASSSFPVTGSSYNSPLHF.

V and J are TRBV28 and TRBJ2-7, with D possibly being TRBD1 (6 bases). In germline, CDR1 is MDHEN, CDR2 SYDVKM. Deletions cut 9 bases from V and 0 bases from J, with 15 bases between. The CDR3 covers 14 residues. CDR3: CASGQSGSSYEQYF. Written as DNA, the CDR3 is TGTGCCAGTGGACAGTCAGGAAGCTCCTACGAGCAGTACTTC.

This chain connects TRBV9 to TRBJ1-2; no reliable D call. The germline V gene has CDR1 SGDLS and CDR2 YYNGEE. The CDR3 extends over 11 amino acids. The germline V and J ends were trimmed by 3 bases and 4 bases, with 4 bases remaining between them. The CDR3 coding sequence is TGTGCCAGCAGCGACAGCTATGGCTACACCTTC. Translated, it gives CASSDSYGYTF.